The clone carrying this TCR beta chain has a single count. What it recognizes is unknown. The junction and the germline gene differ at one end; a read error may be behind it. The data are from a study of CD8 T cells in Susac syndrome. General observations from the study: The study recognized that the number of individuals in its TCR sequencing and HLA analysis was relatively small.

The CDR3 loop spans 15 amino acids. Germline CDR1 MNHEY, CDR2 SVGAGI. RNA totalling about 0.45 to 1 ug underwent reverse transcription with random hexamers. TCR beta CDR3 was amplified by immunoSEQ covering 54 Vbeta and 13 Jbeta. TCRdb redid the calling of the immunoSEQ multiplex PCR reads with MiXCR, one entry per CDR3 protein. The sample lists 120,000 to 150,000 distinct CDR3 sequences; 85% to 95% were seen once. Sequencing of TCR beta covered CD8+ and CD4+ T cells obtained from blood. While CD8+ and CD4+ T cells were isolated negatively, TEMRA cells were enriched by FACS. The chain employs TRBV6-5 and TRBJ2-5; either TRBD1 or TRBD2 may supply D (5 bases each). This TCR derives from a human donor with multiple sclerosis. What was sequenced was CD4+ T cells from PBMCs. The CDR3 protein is CASTPRWGWGETQYF. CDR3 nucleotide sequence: TGCGCCAGCACCCCCAGGTGGGGTTGGGGGGAGACCCAGTACTTC.